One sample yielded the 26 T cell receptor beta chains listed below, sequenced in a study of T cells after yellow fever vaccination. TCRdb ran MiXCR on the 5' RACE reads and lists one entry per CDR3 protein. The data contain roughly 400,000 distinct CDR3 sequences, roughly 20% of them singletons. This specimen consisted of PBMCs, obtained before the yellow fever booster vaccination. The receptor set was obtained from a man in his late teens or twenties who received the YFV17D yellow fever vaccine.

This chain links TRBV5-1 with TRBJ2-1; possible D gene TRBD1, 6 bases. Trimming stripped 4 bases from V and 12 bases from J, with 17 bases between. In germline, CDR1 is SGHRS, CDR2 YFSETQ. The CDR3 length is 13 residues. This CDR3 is CASSPINDRWQFF. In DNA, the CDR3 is TGCGCCAGCAGCCCCATAAATGACAGGTGGCAGTTCTTC.

The DNA of the CDR3 is TGTGCCATCAGTCCCGGGGGGGATACGCAGTATTTT. Its translation: CAISPGGDTQYF. The chain carries TRBV10-3 and TRBJ2-3; 7 bases line up with TRBD2. CDR1 and CDR2 from the germline V gene are ENHRY and SYGVKD. The CDR3 sequence is 12 residues long. The trim removed 5 bases at V and 6 bases at J, leaving 2 bases unmatched.

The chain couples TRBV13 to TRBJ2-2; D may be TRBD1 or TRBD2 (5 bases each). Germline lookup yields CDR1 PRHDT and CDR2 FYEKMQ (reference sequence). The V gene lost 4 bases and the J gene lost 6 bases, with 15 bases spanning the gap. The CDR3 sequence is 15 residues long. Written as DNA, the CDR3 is TGTGCCAGCAGCTCCTGGGACGGGGCGGCCGGGGAGCTGTTTTTT. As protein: CASSSWDGAAGELFF. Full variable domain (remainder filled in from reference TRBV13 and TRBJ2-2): AAGVIQSPRHLIKEKRETATLKCYPIPRHDTVYWYQQGPGQDPQFLISFYEKMQSDKGSIPDRFSAQQFSDYHSELNMSSLELGDSALYFCASSSWDGAAGELFFGEGSRLTVL.

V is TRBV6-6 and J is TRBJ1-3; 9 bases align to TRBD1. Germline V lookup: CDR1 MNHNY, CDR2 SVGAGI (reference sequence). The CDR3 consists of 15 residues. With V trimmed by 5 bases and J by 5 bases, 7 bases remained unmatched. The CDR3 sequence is CASSQSTGGRNTIYF. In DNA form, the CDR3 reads TGTGCCAGCAGTCAATCGACAGGGGGGAGAAACACCATATATTTT.

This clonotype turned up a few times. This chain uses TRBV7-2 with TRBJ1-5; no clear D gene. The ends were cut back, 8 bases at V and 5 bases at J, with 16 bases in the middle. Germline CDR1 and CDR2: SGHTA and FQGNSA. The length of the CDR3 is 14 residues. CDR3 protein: CASAPQPVDQPQHF. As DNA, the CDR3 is TGTGCCAGCGCCCCCCAACCCGTCGATCAGCCCCAGCATTTT.

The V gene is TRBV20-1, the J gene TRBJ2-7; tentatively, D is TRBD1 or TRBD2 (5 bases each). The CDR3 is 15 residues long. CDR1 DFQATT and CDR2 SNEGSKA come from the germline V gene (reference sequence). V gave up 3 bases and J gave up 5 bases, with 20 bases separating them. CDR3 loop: CSARAWGSQGDEQYF. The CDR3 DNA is TGCAGTGCTAGGGCGTGGGGGTCTCAGGGCGACGAGCAGTACTTC.

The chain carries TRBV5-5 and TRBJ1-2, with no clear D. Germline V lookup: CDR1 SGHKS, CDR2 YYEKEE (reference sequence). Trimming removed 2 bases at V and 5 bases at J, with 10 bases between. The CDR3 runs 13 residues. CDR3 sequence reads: CASSFLPVYGYTF. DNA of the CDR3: TGTGCCAGCAGCTTCCTCCCGGTATATGGCTACACCTTC. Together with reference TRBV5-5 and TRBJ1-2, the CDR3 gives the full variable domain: DAGVTQSPTHLIKTRGQQVTLRCSPISGHKSVSWYQQVLGQGPQFIFQYYEKEERGRGNFPDRFSARQFPNYSSELNVNALLLGDSALYLCASSFLPVYGYTFGSGTRLTVV.

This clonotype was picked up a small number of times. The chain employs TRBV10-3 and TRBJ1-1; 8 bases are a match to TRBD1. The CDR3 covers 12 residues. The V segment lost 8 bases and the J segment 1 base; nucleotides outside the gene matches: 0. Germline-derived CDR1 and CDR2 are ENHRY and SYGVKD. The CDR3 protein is CAIGTGNTEAFF. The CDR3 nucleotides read TGTGCCATCGGGACAGGGAACACTGAAGCTTTCTTT.

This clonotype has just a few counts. Here the CDR3 DNA reads TGTGCCAGCAGTTCGGACAGGGTAACGATCAATGAGCAGTTCTTC. This codes for CASSSDRVTINEQFF. V is TRBV6-5 and J is TRBJ2-1, with 8 bases identical to TRBD1. From germline, CDR1 is MNHEY and CDR2 SVGAGI. With V trimmed by 4 bases and J by 6 bases, 8 bases remained unmatched. This CDR3 has 15 residues.

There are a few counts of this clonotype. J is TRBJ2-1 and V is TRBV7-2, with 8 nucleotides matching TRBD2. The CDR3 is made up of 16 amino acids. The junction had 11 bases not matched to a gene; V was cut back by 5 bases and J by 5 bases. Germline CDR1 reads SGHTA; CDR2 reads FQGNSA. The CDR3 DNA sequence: TGTGCCAGCAGCAGCATCTGGGCGGGGGGAAACAATGAGCAGTTCTTC. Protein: CASSSIWAGGNNEQFF.

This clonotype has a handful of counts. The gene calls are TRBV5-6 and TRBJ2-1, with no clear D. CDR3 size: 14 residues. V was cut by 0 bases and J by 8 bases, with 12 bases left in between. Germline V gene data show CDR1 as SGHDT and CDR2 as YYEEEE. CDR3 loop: CASSLVSEPDEQFF. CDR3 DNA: TGTGCCAGCAGCTTGGTATCAGAGCCGGATGAGCAGTTCTTC.

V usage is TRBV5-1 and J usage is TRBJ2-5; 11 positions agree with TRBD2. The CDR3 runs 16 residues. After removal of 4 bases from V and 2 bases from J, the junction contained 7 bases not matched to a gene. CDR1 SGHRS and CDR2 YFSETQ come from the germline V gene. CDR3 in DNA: TGCGCCAGCAGCCCCCTAGCGGGGGGTTTACAAGAGACCCAGTACTTC. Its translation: CASSPLAGGLQETQYF.

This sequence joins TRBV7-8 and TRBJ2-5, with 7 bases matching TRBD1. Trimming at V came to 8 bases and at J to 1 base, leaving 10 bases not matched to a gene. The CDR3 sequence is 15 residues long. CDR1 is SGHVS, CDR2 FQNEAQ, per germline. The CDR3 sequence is CASGLTGAAQETQYF. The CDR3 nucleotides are TGTGCCAGCGGATTAACAGGGGCGGCCCAAGAGACCCAGTACTTC.

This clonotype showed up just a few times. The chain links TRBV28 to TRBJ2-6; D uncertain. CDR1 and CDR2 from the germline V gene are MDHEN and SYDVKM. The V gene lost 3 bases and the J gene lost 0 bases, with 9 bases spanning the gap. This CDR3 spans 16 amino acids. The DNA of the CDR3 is TGTGCCAGCAGTTTGGCCGACATCTCTGGGGCCAACGTCCTGACTTTC. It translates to CASSLADISGANVLTF.

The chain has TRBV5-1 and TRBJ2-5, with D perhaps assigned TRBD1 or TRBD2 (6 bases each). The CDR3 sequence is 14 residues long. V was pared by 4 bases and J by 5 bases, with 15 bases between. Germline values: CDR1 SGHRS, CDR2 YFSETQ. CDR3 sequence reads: CASSRRGRVETQYF. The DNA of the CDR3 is TGCGCCAGCAGCCGACGGGGGCGCGTGGAGACCCAGTACTTC.

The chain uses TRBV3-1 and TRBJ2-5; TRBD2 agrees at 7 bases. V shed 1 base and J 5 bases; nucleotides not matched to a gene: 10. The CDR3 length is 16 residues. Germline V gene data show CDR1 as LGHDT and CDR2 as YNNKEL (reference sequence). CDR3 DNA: TGTGCCAGCAGCCAAGGGGCGGCTAGCGGAAGGGAGACCCAGTACTTC. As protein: CASSQGAASGRETQYF.

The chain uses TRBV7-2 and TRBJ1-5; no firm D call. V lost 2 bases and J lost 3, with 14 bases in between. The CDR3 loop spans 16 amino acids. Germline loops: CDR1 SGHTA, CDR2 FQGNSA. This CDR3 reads CASSLKAWEPNQPQHF. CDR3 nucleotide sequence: TGTGCCAGCAGCTTAAAGGCATGGGAACCCAATCAGCCCCAGCATTTT.

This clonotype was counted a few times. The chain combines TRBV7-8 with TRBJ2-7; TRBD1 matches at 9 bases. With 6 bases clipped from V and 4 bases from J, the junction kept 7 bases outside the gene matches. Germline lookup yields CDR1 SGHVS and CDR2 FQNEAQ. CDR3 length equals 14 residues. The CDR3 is CASSHPGQGYEQYF. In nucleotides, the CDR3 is TGTGCCAGCAGTCACCCGGGACAGGGATACGAGCAGTACTTC.

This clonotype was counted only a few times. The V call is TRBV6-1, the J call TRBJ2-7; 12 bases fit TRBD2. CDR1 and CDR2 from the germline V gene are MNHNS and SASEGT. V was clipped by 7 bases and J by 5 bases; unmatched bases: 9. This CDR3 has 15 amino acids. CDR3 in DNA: TGTGCCAGCACCGAGTCTAGCGGGGGGGCGGACGAGCAGTACGTC. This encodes CASTESSGGADEQYV.

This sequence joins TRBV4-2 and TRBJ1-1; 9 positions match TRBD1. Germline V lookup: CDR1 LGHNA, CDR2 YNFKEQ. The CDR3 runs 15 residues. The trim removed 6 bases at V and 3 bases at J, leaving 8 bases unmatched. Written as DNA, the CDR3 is TGTGCCAGCAGATCACTCCGGGACAGGGACACTGAAGCTTTCTTT. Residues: CASRSLRDRDTEAFF.

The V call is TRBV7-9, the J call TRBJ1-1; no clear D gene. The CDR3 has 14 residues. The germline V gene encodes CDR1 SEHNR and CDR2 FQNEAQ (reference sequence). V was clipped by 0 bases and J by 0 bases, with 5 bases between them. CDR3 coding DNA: TGTGCCAGCAGCTTAGCTATCCTGAACACTGAAGCTTTCTTT. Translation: CASSLAILNTEAFF.

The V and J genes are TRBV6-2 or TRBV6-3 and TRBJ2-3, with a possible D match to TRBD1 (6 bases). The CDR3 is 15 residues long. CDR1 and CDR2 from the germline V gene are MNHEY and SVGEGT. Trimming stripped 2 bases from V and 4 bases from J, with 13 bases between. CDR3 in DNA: TGTGCCAGCAGTTACAGGGGGAACTGGGCAGATACGCAGTATTTT. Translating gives CASSYRGNWADTQYF.

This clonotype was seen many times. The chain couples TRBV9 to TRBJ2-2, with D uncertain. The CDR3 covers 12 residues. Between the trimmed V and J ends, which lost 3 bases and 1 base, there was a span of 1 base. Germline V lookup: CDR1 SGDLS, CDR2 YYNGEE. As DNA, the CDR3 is TGTGCCAGCAGCGGGAACACCGGGGAGCTGTTTTTT. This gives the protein CASSGNTGELFF.

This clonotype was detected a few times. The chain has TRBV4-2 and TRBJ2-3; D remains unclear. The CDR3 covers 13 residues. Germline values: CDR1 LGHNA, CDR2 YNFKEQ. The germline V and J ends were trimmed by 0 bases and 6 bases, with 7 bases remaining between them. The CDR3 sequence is CASSQDLWDTQYF. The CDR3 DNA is TGTGCCAGCAGCCAAGATCTGTGGGATACGCAGTATTTT.

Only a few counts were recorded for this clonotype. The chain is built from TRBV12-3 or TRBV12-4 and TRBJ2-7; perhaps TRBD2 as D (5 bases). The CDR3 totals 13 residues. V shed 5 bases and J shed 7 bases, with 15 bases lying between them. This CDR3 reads CASSPLMPGEQYF. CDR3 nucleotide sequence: TGTGCCAGCAGTCCCCTCATGCCGGGGGAGCAGTACTTC.

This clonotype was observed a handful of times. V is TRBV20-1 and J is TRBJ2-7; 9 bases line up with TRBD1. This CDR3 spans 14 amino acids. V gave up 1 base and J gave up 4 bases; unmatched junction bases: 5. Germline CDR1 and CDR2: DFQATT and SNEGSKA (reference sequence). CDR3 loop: CSARGGQGGYEQYF. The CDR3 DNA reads TGCAGTGCTAGAGGGGGACAGGGAGGATACGAGCAGTACTTC.